These T cell receptor beta chains were read from a single sample in a study of cytotoxic CD8 clonotypes in ibrutinib-treated CLL. Clones were sequenced by immunoSEQ multiplex PCR, and TCRdb holds only the in-frame ones, with some missing. The sample comprises over 200,000 clones, roughly three quarters of which are singletons, and approximately 5.9% rests with the top ten. This sample comprised PBMCs, obtained after 12 months of ibrutinib treatment. The origin of the receptors is a human donor with chronic lymphocytic leukemia. CDR3s include the opening cysteine and the closing phenylalanine or tryptophan. Fields, in order: V gene, clone size, J gene, D gene, CDR3 protein, CDR3 DNA. The D gene is left open where the match is weak. The size of a clone is reported for some rows only, either as once, few or many, or as a class for expanded clones.

TRBV9	once	TRBJ1-1	.	CASNNRDNTEAFF	TGTGCCAGCAACAACAGGGATAACACTGAAGCTTTCTTT
TRBV7-9	.	TRBJ2-1	TRBD1	CASSFSPGGQGANEQFF	TGTGCCAGCAGCTTTAGTCCAGGGGGCCAGGGGGCCAATGAGCAGTTCTTC
TRBV15	.	TRBJ1-2	.	CATSRVGNYGYTF	TGTGCCACCAGCAGAGTGGGGAACTATGGCTACACCTTC
TRBV4-1	.	TRBJ2-3	.	CASGISDTQYF	TGCGCCAGCGGAATCTCAGATACGCAGTATTTT
TRBV7-3	.	TRBJ2-1	TRBD2	CASKLGAGVYNEQFF	TGTGCCAGCAAGCTTGGAGCGGGAGTCTACAATGAGCAGTTCTTC
TRBV7-7	.	TRBJ2-5	.	CASSLAASDGETQYF	TGTGCTAGCAGCTTAGCGGCTAGCGATGGAGAGACCCAGTACTTC
TRBV28	once	TRBJ2-7	.	CASSYGRTLPSYEQYF	TGTGCCAGCAGTTACGGACGGACCCTACCCTCCTACGAGCAGTACTTC
TRBV11-2	.	TRBJ2-1	TRBD2	CASSSISRRGIYNEQFF	TGTGCCAGCAGCTCCATTAGTCGGCGGGGGATCTACAATGAGCAGTTCTTC
TRBV20-1	.	TRBJ1-2	.	CSASPPGGYTF	TGCAGTGCTAGCCCCCCGGGTGGCTACACCTTC
TRBV29-1	.	TRBJ1-1	.	CSVLMELNTEAFF	TGCAGCGTTTTAATGGAGTTGAACACTGAAGCTTTCTTT
TRBV5-6	.	TRBJ2-6	.	CASSLPGTMTGANVLTF	TGTGCCAGCAGCTTGCCGGGCACCATGACTGGGGCCAACGTCCTGACTTTC
TRBV9	.	TRBJ2-7	TRBD2	CASSVRPSRAGDYEQYF	TGTGCCAGCAGCGTTAGACCCTCCAGGGCGGGGGATTACGAGCAGTACTTC
TRBV6-5	.	TRBJ1-4	TRBD1	CASTPGTGIEKLFF	TGTGCCAGCACCCCCGGGACAGGCATAGAAAAACTGTTTTTT
TRBV7-9	few	TRBJ2-5	.	CASSFAGSETQYF	TGTGCCAGCAGCTTTGCGGGGTCAGAGACCCAGTACTTC
TRBV29-1	.	TRBJ2-2	TRBD1	CSVKGTGDTGELFF	TGCAGCGTTAAAGGGACAGGAGACACCGGGGAGCTGTTTTTT
TRBV18	.	TRBJ2-7	.	CASSPSPPEGGSSYEQYF	TGTGCCAGCTCACCCTCTCCCCCCGAAGGGGGAAGCTCCTACGAGCAGTACTTC
TRBV30	.	TRBJ2-1	.	CAWSVVGEYEQFF	TGTGCCTGGAGTGTAGTTGGGGAGTACGAGCAGTTCTTC
TRBV28	.	TRBJ1-1	TRBD1	CASGIGGQGNTEAFF	TGTGCCAGCGGAATTGGGGGACAGGGGAACACTGAAGCTTTCTTT
TRBV4-1	.	TRBJ1-4	.	CASSPRWEGGREKLFF	TGCGCCAGCAGCCCACGGTGGGAGGGGGGGCGTGAAAAACTGTTTTTT
TRBV9	once	TRBJ1-5	.	CASSGRGNQPQHF	TGTGCCAGCAGCGGTCGGGGGAATCAGCCCCAGCATTTT
TRBV4-2	few	TRBJ1-1	.	CASRDTFAAFF	TGTGCCAGCAGGGACACATTTGCAGCTTTCTTT
TRBV6-5	.	TRBJ2-3	TRBD1	CASKSTGGFNTQYF	TGTGCCAGCAAATCCACAGGGGGCTTTAATACGCAGTATTTT
TRBV7-2	.	TRBJ2-2	.	CASSLVSGPTGELFF	TGTGCCAGCAGCTTAGTCTCGGGACCCACCGGGGAGCTGTTTTTT
TRBV7-3	.	TRBJ1-1	TRBD1	CASSDRGWTEAFF	TGTGCCAGCAGCGACAGGGGTTGGACTGAAGCTTTCTTT
TRBV9	.	TRBJ2-1	TRBD2	CASSVDVAGVGEQFF	TGTGCCAGCAGCGTAGATGTAGCGGGGGTCGGTGAGCAGTTCTTC
TRBV6-5	.	TRBJ1-2	.	CASSYSPNYGYTF	TGTGCCAGCAGTTACTCGCCCAACTATGGCTACACCTTC
TRBV7-3	.	TRBJ1-1	.	CASSSRTDTEAFF	TGTGCCAGCAGCTCTCGGACGGACACTGAAGCTTTCTTT
TRBV5-1	once	TRBJ2-4	.	CASSFGAAAKNIQYF	TGCGCCAGCAGCTTCGGGGCGGCGGCCAAAAACATTCAGTACTTC
TRBV6-1	.	TRBJ2-2	.	CASKDSTGELFF	TGTGCCAGCAAAGACAGCACCGGGGAGCTGTTTTTT
TRBV29-1	.	TRBJ2-3	.	CSVDLYTQYF	TGCAGCGTTGACCTTTATACGCAGTATTTT
TRBV11-2	.	TRBJ2-7	TRBD1	CASSLAGGADYNEQYF	TGTGCCAGCAGCTTAGCAGGGGGCGCAGATTATAACGAGCAGTACTTC
TRBV27	.	TRBJ2-3	.	CASSFVLHTDTQYF	TGTGCCAGCAGTTTTGTACTCCACACAGATACGCAGTATTTT
TRBV5-8	.	TRBJ1-2	.	CASRLRTGWYYGYTF	TGTGCCAGCAGGCTACGGACGGGATGGTATTATGGCTACACCTTC
TRBV6-1	few	TRBJ1-4	.	CASSDEVASEKLFF	TGTGCCAGCAGTGATGAAGTCGCCTCCGAAAAACTGTTTTTT
TRBV27	.	TRBJ2-7	.	CASSWTPAYEQYF	TGTGCCAGCAGTTGGACTCCCGCATACGAGCAGTACTTC
TRBV28	.	TRBJ1-1	.	CASVHWANTEAFF	TGTGCCAGCGTCCATTGGGCGAACACTGAAGCTTTCTTT
TRBV11-2	few	TRBJ1-6	.	CASSPGTGHSPLHF	TGTGCCAGCAGCCCGGGCACGGGGCATTCACCCCTCCACTTT
TRBV7-2	.	TRBJ2-5	TRBD1	CASSRDRQETQYF	TGTGCCAGCAGTCGGGACAGACAAGAGACCCAGTACTTC
TRBV25-1	.	TRBJ1-2	.	CASSKLSGAGYGYTF	TGTGCCAGCAGTAAACTGTCGGGGGCAGGCTATGGCTACACCTTC
TRBV6-5	.	TRBJ2-1	.	CASSAILRVSGEQFF	TGTGCCAGCAGCGCTATCCTTCGAGTCTCGGGTGAGCAGTTCTTC
TRBV9	.	TRBJ1-3	.	CASSVGLRGSGNTIYF	TGTGCCAGCAGCGTAGGTTTAAGGGGCTCTGGAAACACCATATATTTT
TRBV6-5	.	TRBJ2-1	TRBD2	CASRRTSGQGGQFF	TGTGCCAGCAGGAGGACTAGCGGACAGGGTGGGCAGTTCTTC
TRBV6-6	few	TRBJ2-2	TRBD2	CASRRGGASTGELFF	TGTGCCAGCAGACGCGGGGGGGCCAGCACCGGGGAGCTGTTTTTT
TRBV19	.	TRBJ1-5	.	CASSPPALAYNQPQHF	TGTGCCAGTAGTCCCCCAGCTCTCGCATATAATCAGCCCCAGCATTTT
TRBV29-1	.	TRBJ2-7	.	CSVRDSVNYEQYF	TGCAGCGTAAGAGACTCTGTAAACTACGAGCAGTACTTC
TRBV2	few	TRBJ1-1	.	CASSEGGGTEAFF	TGTGCCAGCAGTGAAGGGGGGGGCACTGAAGCTTTCTTT
TRBV5-4	.	TRBJ2-1	.	CASSLASPDEQFF	TGTGCCAGCAGCTTGGCCTCACCGGATGAGCAGTTCTTC
TRBV6-5	few	TRBJ1-1	.	CASSYSISTWGTEAFF	TGTGCCAGCAGTTACTCGATTTCCACTTGGGGCACTGAAGCTTTCTTT
TRBV2	few	TRBJ1-1	TRBD1	CASSVTGVSGTEAFF	TGTGCCAGCAGTGTTACAGGGGTTAGTGGCACTGAAGCTTTCTTT
TRBV6-4	.	TRBJ2-5	.	CATEDWEFRETQYF	TGTGCCACCGAAGACTGGGAGTTTCGAGAGACCCAGTACTTC
TRBV29-1	.	TRBJ1-5	.	CTPTSILCNQPQHF	TGCACCCCGACGAGTATCCTTTGCAATCAGCCCCAGCATTTT
TRBV19	.	TRBJ2-3	TRBD2	CASSTFILAAGDTQYF	TGTGCCAGTAGTACCTTCATCCTAGCGGCGGGAGATACGCAGTATTTT
TRBV29-1	.	TRBJ2-5	TRBD2	CSVDPPSGSRGTQYF	TGCAGCGTTGATCCCCCTAGCGGGAGTCGGGGGACCCAGTACTTC
TRBV9	.	TRBJ2-3	TRBD2	CASSVDPSGTDTQYF	TGTGCCAGCAGCGTAGATCCTAGCGGGACCGATACGCAGTATTTT